This is a list of T cell receptor beta chains from one sample in a study of cytomegalovirus exposure and HLA in healthy donors. The data were produced by immunoSEQ multiplex PCR, yet TCRdb's version contains in-frame clones alone and is incomplete. This table holds 130,000 to 150,000 clones, around 79% found once. Sequenced sample: PBMCs. The receptors here all came from a woman aged 50 to 60 in good health and CMV-seropositive. Each CDR3 is given with its conserved first and last residue. A D gene is named only where the DNA matches it firmly. The listing skips clone size in some rows; elsewhere it reads once, few, many or a size class.

cdr3_nt cdr3_aa j_call clone_size d_call v_call
TGTGCCACCAGCACGACAGGGACCACTGAAGCTTTCTTT CATSTTGTTEAFF TRBJ1-1 . TRBD1 TRBV15
TGTGCCAGCAGCCGGACAGGAAACTATGGCTACACCTTC CASSRTGNYGYTF TRBJ1-2 . TRBD1 TRBV6-5
TGTGCCAGCAGCTTAGCAGGCGGGCGGACAGATACGCAGTATTTT CASSLAGGRTDTQYF TRBJ2-3 . . TRBV11-3
TGTGCCAGCAGCCTGGGGGGGGATAATGAAAAACTGTTTTTT CASSLGGDNEKLFF TRBJ1-4 . . TRBV9
TGTGCCAGCAGACAGGTCAGGGGGAGTCTCACTGAAGCTTTCTTT CASRQVRGSLTEAFF TRBJ1-1 . TRBD1 TRBV11-2
TGTGCCACCAGCAGAGCCCGAGGAGGGGTTGTCGATGAAAAACTGTTTTTT CATSRARGGVVDEKLFF TRBJ1-4 . . TRBV15
TGTGCCACCAGCAGAGAACAGCCTGGCACAGATACGCAGTATTTT CATSREQPGTDTQYF TRBJ2-3 . . TRBV15
TGTGCCAGTAGTATAGATCACAGTAACTATGGCTACACCTTC CASSIDHSNYGYTF TRBJ1-2 once . TRBV19
TGTGCCAGCAGCCTTCAGGGGGCGAACACCGGGGAGCTGTTTTTT CASSLQGANTGELFF TRBJ2-2 . TRBD1 TRBV7-8
TGCGCCAGCAGCTCCCCGACGGGTACGGGGACTGAAGCTTTCTTT CASSSPTGTGTEAFF TRBJ1-1 . . TRBV5-1
TGTGCCAGCAGCGCCCGGGACAGTCTCAATCAGCCCCAGCATTTT CASSARDSLNQPQHF TRBJ1-5 . TRBD1 TRBV9
TGTGCCAGCAACCCGGGACTTTTTGGAGATGGCAAAAACATTCAGTACTTC CASNPGLFGDGKNIQYF TRBJ2-4 . . TRBV5-6
TGTGCCAGCAGCATAACTAGCGGGGGGAGGGAGGAGCAGTACTTC CASSITSGGREEQYF TRBJ2-7 few TRBD2 TRBV9
TGTGCCAGCAGTTACGAGGGGCCCCAGCATTTT CASSYEGPQHF TRBJ1-5 . . TRBV6-6
TGTGCCAGCAGTCCCTCGGGGGGGCGGAGCACAGATACGCAGTATTTT CASSPSGGRSTDTQYF TRBJ2-3 . TRBD2 TRBV7-3
TGTGCCAGCAGCTTAACGCCAGGGGCCAGCACCGGGGAGCTGTTTTTT CASSLTPGASTGELFF TRBJ2-2 . . TRBV7-3
TGTGCCAGCAGAGACAGGTACACTGAAGCTTTCTTT CASRDRYTEAFF TRBJ1-1 . . TRBV6-5
TGTGCCAGCAGAACAGGGGGATCCTACGAGCAGTACTTC CASRTGGSYEQYF TRBJ2-7 . TRBD1 TRBV6-6
TGTGCCAGCAGCATCGGACAGGCCGCTAACTATGGCTACACCTTC CASSIGQAANYGYTF TRBJ1-2 . TRBD1 TRBV7-9
TGCGCCAGCAGCTTGTCCCCGCCAGAATCCCCGAACACCGGGGAGCTGTTTTTT CASSLSPPESPNTGELFF TRBJ2-2 . . TRBV5-1
TGTGCCAGCAGTTTAGTTGAGCCCCTGCGAGATACGCAGTATTTT CASSLVEPLRDTQYF TRBJ2-3 many . TRBV28
TGTGCCAGCAGGGACAGGAATCAGCCCCAGCATTTT CASRDRNQPQHF TRBJ1-5 few TRBD1 TRBV2
TGTGCCAGCACCCTCCCGTTGGGACTTTACAATGAGCAGTTCTTC CASTLPLGLYNEQFF TRBJ2-1 . . TRBV28
TGTGCCAGCAGCTTAAGGGAGGGACCGCAGTTCTTC CASSLREGPQFF TRBJ2-1 . TRBD2 TRBV7-3
TGTGCCAGCAGCTTAAGCACGGGTCAGGGGGAGCAGTACTTC CASSLSTGQGEQYF TRBJ2-7 . . TRBV7-3
TGTGCCAGCAGTGGGAGCTTAAGGGGGCTAGCTGAAGCTTTCTTT CASSGSLRGLAEAFF TRBJ1-1 . TRBD1 TRBV2
TGTGCCAGCAGCCCTACCGGGGACAGCTATGGCTACACCTTC CASSPTGDSYGYTF TRBJ1-2 . TRBD1 TRBV7-2
TGTGCCAGCAGCTTACAGGGATATAGCAATCAGCCCCAGCATTTT CASSLQGYSNQPQHF TRBJ1-5 few . TRBV5-8
TGTGCCAGCTCACCGGGGGACAGGGGGGACGGCTACACCTTC CASSPGDRGDGYTF TRBJ1-2 . TRBD1 TRBV18
TGCAGCGGCGGACAGGGGGCCTTGGGGACTGAAGCTTTCTTT CSGGQGALGTEAFF TRBJ1-1 . TRBD1 TRBV29-1
TGTGCCAGCAGCTTAGGGCTAGCGGGGGCCGATCAAGAGACCCAGTACTTC CASSLGLAGADQETQYF TRBJ2-5 . TRBD2 TRBV11-1
TGTGCCAGCAGCTTTAGAGGGCTTGAAGCTTTCTTT CASSFRGLEAFF TRBJ1-1 . . TRBV5-6
TGTGCCAGCAGGCCCGGACGGGGAATTTATGGCTACACCTTC CASRPGRGIYGYTF TRBJ1-2 . . TRBV6-5
TGTGCCAGCAGGGCCGGGACAGGGTACTACGAGCAGTACTTC CASRAGTGYYEQYF TRBJ2-7 . TRBD1 TRBV6-5
TGTGCCAGCAGTTTATTAAGCACAGATACGCAGTATTTT CASSLLSTDTQYF TRBJ2-3 . . TRBV28
TGTGCCAGCAGTCGGAACCTCGCGGGCGATACGCAGTATTTT CASSRNLAGDTQYF TRBJ2-3 . . TRBV2
TGTGCCAGCAGCCACGGGGTCCGCTCCTACGAGCAGTACTTC CASSHGVRSYEQYF TRBJ2-7 . . TRBV7-2
TGCGCCAGCACGGTTGGGGGGGGCCCCCACAATGAGCAGTTCTTC CASTVGGGPHNEQFF TRBJ2-1 . . TRBV5-1
TGTGCCAGCAGCTTTCTCGGAGACACTGAAGCTTTCTTT CASSFLGDTEAFF TRBJ1-1 . . TRBV7-9
TGTGCCAGCAGCTCCCGGAGTAGCGGGGGTCTTGAGCAGTTCTTC CASSSRSSGGLEQFF TRBJ2-1 . TRBD2 TRBV7-3
TGTGCCAGCAGCCCGACTAGCGGGGGTGGAAACACCGGGGAGCTGTTTTTT CASSPTSGGGNTGELFF TRBJ2-2 once TRBD2 TRBV9